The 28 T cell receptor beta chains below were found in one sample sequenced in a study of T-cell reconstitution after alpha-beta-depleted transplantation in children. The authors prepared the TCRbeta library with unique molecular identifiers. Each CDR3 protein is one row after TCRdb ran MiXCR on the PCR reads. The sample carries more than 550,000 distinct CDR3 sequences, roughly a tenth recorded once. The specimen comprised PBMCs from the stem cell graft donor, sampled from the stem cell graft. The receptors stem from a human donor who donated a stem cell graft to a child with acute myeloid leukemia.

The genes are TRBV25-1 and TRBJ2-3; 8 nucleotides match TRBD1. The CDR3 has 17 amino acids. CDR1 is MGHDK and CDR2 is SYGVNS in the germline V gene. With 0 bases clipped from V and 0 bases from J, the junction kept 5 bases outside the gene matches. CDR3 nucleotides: TGTGCCAGCAGTGAATATTGGACAGGGAGTAGCACAGATACGCAGTATTTT. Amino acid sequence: CASSEYWTGSSTDTQYF.

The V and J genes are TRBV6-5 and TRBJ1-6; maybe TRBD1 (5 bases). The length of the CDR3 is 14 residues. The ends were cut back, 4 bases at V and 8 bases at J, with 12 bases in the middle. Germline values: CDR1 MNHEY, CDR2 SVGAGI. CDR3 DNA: TGTGCCAGCAGTTTGGACACCAGAGATTCACCCCTCCACTTT. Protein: CASSLDTRDSPLHF.

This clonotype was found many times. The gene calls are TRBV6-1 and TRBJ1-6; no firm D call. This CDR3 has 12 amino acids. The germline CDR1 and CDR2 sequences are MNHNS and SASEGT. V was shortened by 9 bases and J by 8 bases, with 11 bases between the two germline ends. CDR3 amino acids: CASASGDSPLHF. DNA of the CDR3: TGTGCCAGTGCGAGCGGAGATTCACCCCTCCACTTT.

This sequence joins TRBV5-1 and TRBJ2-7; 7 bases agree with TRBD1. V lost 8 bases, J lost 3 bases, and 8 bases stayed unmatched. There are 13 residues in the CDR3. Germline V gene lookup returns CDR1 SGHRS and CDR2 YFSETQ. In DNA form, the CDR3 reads TGCGCCAGGGACTCAGGGACAGACTACGAGCAGTACTTC. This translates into CARDSGTDYEQYF.

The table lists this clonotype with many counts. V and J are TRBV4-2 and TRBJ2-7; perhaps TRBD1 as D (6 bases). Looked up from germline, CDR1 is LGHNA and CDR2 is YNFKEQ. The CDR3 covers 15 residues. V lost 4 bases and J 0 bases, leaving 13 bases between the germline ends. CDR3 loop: CASSPRDIYSYEQYF. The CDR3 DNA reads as TGTGCCAGCAGCCCCCGGGACATATACTCCTACGAGCAGTACTTC.

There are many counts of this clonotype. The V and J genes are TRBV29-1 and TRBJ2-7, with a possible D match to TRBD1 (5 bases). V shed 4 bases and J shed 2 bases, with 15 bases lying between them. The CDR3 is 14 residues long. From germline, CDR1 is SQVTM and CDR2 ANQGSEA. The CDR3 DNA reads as TGCAGCGTTGCTCCCTCCAGACAGCCCTACGAGCAGTACTTC. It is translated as CSVAPSRQPYEQYF.

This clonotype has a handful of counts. The CDR3 reads CATGAPPGQGLTDTQYF. DNA of the CDR3: TGTGCCACGGGGGCTCCGCCGGGACAGGGGTTGACAGATACGCAGTATTTT. This chain connects TRBV10-3 to TRBJ2-3; 10 positions agree with TRBD1. The ends lost 10 bases at V and 3 bases at J; junction bases unmatched: 16. The CDR3 length is 17 residues. Per the germline V gene, CDR1 is ENHRY and CDR2 is SYGVKD.

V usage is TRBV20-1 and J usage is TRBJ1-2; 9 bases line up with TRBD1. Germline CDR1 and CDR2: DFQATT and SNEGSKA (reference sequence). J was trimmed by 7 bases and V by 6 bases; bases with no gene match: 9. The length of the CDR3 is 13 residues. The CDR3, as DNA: TGCAGTGCCAGAACAGGGGGCTTGGGTGGCTACACCTTC. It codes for CSARTGGLGGYTF.

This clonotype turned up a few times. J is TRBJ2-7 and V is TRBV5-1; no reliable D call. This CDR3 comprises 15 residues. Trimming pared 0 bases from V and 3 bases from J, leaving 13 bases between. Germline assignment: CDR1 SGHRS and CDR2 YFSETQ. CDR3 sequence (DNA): TGCGCCAGCAGCTTGGGACCCAAATTTTACTACGAGCAGTACTTC. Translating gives CASSLGPKFYYEQYF.

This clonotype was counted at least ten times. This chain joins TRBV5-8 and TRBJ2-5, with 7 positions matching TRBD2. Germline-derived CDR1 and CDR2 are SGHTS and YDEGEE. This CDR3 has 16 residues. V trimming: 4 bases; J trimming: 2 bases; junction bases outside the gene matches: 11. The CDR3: CASSVQTSLEQETQYF. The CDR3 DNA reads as TGTGCCAGCAGCGTACAGACTAGCCTTGAGCAAGAGACCCAGTACTTC.

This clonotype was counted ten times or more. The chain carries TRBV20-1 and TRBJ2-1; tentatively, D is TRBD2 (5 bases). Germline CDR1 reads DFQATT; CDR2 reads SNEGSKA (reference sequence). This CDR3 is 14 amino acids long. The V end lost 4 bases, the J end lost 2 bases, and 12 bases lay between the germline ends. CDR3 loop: CSAISPAAYNEQFF. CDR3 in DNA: TGCAGTGCTATCAGTCCAGCGGCCTACAATGAGCAGTTCTTC.

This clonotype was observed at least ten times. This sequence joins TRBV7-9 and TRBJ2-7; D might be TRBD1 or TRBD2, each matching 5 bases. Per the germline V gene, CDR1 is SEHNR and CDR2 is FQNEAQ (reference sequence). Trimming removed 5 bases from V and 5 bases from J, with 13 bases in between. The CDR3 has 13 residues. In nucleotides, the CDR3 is TGTGCCAGCAGCCTGGGACGGGGACACGAGCAGTACTTC. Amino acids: CASSLGRGHEQYF. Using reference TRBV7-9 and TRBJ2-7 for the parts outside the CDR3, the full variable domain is DTGVSQNPRHKITKRGQNVTFRCDPISEHNRLYWYRQTLGQGPEFLTYFQNEAQLEKSRLLSDRFSAERPKGSFSTLEIQRTEQGDSAMYLCASSLGRGHEQYFGPGTRLTVT.

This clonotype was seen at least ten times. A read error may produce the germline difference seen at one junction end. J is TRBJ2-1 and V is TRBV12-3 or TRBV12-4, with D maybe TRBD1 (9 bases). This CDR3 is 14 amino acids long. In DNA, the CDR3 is TGTGCCAGCAGTGTAGCGGGACAGGGCAATGAGCAGTTCTTC. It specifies CASSVAGQGNEQFF.

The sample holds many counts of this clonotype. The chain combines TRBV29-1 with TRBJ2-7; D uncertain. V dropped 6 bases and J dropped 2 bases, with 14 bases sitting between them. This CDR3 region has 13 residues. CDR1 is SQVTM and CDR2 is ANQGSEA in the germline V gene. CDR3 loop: CSVVQVLTYEQYF. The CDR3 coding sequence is TGCAGCGTGGTCCAGGTACTTACCTACGAGCAGTACTTC.

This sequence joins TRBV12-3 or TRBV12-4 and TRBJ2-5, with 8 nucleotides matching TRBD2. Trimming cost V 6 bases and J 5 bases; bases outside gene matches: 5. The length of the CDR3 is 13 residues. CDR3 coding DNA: TGTGCCAGCAGACGGGAGGGCCCTGAGACCCAGTACTTC. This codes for CASRREGPETQYF.

CDR3 nucleotides: TGTGCCAGCAGATATAGTGGGGGAGTTGCGTATTTT. This encodes CASRYSGGVAYF. V and J are TRBV7-2 and TRBJ2-3; either TRBD1 or TRBD2 may fit D (5 bases each). The CDR3 extends over 12 amino acids. The V gene lost 6 bases and the J gene lost 14 bases, with 18 bases spanning the gap. CDR1 SGHTA and CDR2 FQGNSA come from the germline V gene.

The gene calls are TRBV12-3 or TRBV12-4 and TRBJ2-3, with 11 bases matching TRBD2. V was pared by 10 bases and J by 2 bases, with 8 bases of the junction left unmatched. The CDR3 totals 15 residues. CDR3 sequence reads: CATARLAGTTDTQYF. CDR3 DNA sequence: TGTGCCACCGCTAGACTAGCGGGAACCACAGATACGCAGTATTTT.

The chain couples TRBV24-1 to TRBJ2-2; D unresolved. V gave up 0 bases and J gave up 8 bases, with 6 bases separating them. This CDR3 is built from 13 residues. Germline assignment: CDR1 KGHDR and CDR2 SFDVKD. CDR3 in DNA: TGTGCCACCAGTGATTTGCTTGGAGGGGAGCTGTTTTTT. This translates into CATSDLLGGELFF.

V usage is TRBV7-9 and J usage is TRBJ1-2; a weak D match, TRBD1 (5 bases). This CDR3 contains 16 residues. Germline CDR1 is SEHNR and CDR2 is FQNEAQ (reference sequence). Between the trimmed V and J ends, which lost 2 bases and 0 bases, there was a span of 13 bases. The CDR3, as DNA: TGTGCCAGCAGCTTATTGGGTCGGGGGACTAACTATGGCTACACCTTC. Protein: CASSLLGRGTNYGYTF.

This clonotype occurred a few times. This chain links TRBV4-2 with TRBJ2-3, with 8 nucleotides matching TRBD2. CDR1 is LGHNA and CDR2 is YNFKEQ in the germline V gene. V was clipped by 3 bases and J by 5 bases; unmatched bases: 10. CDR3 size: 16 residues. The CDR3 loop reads CASSQFKREMVDTQYF. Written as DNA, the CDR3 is TGTGCCAGCAGCCAGTTTAAGCGGGAGATGGTAGATACGCAGTATTTT.

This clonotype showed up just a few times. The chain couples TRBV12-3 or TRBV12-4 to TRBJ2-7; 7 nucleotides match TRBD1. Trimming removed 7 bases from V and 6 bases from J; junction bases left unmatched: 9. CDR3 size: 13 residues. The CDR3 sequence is CASTDRVYGEQYF. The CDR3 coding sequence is TGTGCCAGCACTGACAGGGTTTACGGCGAGCAGTACTTC.

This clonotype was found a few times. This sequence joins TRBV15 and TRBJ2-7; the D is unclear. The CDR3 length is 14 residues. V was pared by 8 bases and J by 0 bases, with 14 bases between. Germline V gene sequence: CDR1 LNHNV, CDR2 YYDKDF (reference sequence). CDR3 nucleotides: TGTGCCACCGGGTCTGGCGGATCCTCCTACGAGCAGTACTTC. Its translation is CATGSGGSSYEQYF.

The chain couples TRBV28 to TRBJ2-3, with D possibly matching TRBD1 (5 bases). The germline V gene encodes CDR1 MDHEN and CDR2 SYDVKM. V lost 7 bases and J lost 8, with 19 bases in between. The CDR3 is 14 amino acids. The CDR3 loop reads CASTMGQGVSTQYF. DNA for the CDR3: TGTGCCAGCACCATGGGGCAGGGCGTAAGTACGCAGTATTTT.

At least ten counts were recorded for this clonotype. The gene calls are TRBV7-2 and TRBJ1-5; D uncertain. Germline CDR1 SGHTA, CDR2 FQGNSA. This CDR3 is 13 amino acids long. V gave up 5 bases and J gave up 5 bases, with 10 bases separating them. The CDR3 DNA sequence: TGTGCCAGCAGCCCCGAGGGCGATCAGCCCCAGCATTTT. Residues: CASSPEGDQPQHF.

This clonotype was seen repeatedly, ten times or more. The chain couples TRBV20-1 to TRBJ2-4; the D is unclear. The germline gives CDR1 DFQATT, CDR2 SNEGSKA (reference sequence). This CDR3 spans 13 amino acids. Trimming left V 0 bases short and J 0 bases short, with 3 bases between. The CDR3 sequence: CSARELAKNIQYF. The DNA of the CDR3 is TGCAGTGCTAGAGAGCTAGCCAAAAACATTCAGTACTTC.

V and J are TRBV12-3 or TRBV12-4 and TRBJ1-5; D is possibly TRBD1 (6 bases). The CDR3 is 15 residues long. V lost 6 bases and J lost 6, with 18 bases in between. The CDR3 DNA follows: TGTGCCAGCAGGGTAGACGACAGGCCACGTCAGCCCCAGCATTTT. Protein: CASRVDDRPRQPQHF.

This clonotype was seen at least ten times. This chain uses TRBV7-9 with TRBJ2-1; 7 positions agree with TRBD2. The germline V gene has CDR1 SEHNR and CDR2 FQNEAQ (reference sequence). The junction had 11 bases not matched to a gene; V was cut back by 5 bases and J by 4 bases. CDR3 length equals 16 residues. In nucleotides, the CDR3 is TGTGCCAGCAGCCCAACGGGAGGACCCGTTTACAATGAGCAGTTCTTC. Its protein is CASSPTGGPVYNEQFF.

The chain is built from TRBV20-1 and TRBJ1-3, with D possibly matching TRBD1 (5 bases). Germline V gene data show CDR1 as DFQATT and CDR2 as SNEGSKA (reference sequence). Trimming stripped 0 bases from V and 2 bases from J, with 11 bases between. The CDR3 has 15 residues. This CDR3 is CSARDRQGTGNTIYF. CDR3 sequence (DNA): TGCAGTGCTAGAGATCGGCAGGGTACTGGAAACACCATATATTTT.